This passage covers 16 T cell receptor beta chains from one sample sequenced in a study of T cell changes during pregnancy in multiple sclerosis. Sequencing used immunoSEQ multiplex PCR; TCRdb keeps in-frame clones, though not all of them. The sample records under 95,000 clones, just under 95% being singletons. The starting material was peripheral blood, obtained in the second trimester of pregnancy. These receptors all stem from a female donor with multiple sclerosis, enrolled in a pregnancy study.

This chain uses TRBV5-4 with TRBJ2-5; 7 bases are shared with TRBD2. The CDR3 consists of 18 residues. Germline V CDR1 and CDR2: SGHNT, YYREEE (reference sequence). V lost 2 bases and J lost 5; bases outside the gene matches: 18. The CDR3 region is CASSLGLGGGSLWETQYF. The CDR3 DNA follows: TGTGCCAGCAGCTTAGGGCTTGGAGGCGGGAGCCTTTGGGAGACCCAGTACTTC.

J is TRBJ2-1 and V is TRBV7-6, with 10 nucleotides matching TRBD1. Trimming at V came to 4 bases and at J to 15 bases, leaving 12 bases not matched to a gene. The CDR3 totals 14 residues. CDR1 is SGHVS, CDR2 FNYEAQ, per germline. In nucleotides, the CDR3 is TGTGCCAGCAGCTCCCGGGACAGGGGTATTGAGGTGTTCTTC. This encodes CASSSRDRGIEVFF.

V is TRBV27 and J is TRBJ1-1; D is perhaps TRBD1 (6 bases). This CDR3 is 12 amino acids long. Per the germline V gene, CDR1 is MNHEY and CDR2 is SMNVEV (reference sequence). DNA for the CDR3: TGTGCGTCGGCAGGGGCGGACACTGAAGCTTTCTTT. This encodes CASAGADTEAFF.

A single count supports this clone. CDR3 bases: TGTGCCAGCAGCTTGTGGCAGGGGGTGGATACGCAGTATTTT. Translating it yields CASSLWQGVDTQYF. J is TRBJ2-3 and V is TRBV5-6; 7 nucleotides align to TRBD1. Germline lookup yields CDR1 SGHDT and CDR2 YYEEEE. The length of the CDR3 is 14 residues. V was clipped by 1 base and J by 6 bases; unmatched bases: 5. Combining the CDR3 with reference TRBV5-6 and TRBJ2-3 gives the whole variable domain DAGVTQSPTHLIKTRGQQVTLRCSPKSGHDTVSWYQQALGQGPQFIFQYYEEEERQRGNFPDRFSGHQFPNYSSELNVNALLLGDSALYLCASSLWQGVDTQYFGPGTRLTVL.

The chain couples TRBV6-1 to TRBJ2-5; TRBD2 matches at 11 bases. The CDR3 loop spans 15 amino acids. CDR1 and CDR2 (germline): MNHNS, SASEGT. Trimming removed 7 bases from V and 5 bases from J; junction bases left unmatched: 9. CDR3 protein: CASNLTSGKWETQYF. For the CDR3, the DNA is TGTGCCAGCAACCTGACTAGCGGGAAGTGGGAGACCCAGTACTTC.

The chain uses TRBV18 and TRBJ2-5; D is possibly TRBD2 (6 bases). Per germline, CDR1 KGHSH and CDR2 LQKENI. The V and J ends lost 4 bases and 1 base respectively, with 13 bases between them. This CDR3 has 15 residues. CDR3 region: CASSLSWEAQETQYF. CDR3 nucleotide sequence: TGTGCCAGCTCACTGAGTTGGGAGGCCCAAGAGACCCAGTACTTC.

This chain uses TRBV6-5 with TRBJ1-1; D might be TRBD1 (5 bases). Germline lookup yields CDR1 MNHEY and CDR2 SVGAGI. V was clipped by 6 bases and J by 0 bases, with 14 bases between them. The CDR3 extends over 15 amino acids. CDR3 sequence: CASRPGGALNTEAFF. CDR3 DNA sequence: TGTGCCAGCAGGCCGGGCGGGGCCCTGAACACTGAAGCTTTCTTT.

The V gene is TRBV4-3, the J gene TRBJ2-3, with 15 bases matching TRBD2. This CDR3 region has 16 residues. V dropped 4 bases and J dropped 5; count of bases not matched to a gene: 4. From germline, CDR1 is LGHNA and CDR2 YSLEER. CDR3 nucleotides: TGCGCCAGCAGCCCTCGGACTAGCGGGGGGGTAGATACGCAGTATTTT. Translated: CASSPRTSGGVDTQYF.

The rearrangement uses TRBV19 and TRBJ2-7; TRBD1 matches 9 bases. This CDR3 region has 14 residues. V trimming: 6 bases; J trimming: 3 bases; junction bases outside the gene matches: 6. Germline CDR1 reads LNHDA; CDR2 reads SQIVND (reference sequence). The CDR3: CASRKPGQGYEQYF. For the CDR3, the DNA is TGTGCCAGTAGGAAACCGGGACAGGGCTACGAGCAGTACTTC. The full variable domain, rest sourced from reference TRBV19 and TRBJ2-7, is DGGITQSPKYLFRKEGQNVTLSCEQNLNHDAMYWYRQDPGQGLRLIYYSQIVNDFQKGDIAEGYSVSREKKESFPLTVTSAQKNPTAFYLCASRKPGQGYEQYFGPGTRLTVT.

This clone is a singleton in its sample. This chain links TRBV18 with TRBJ2-2, with no clear D. Trimming left V 3 bases short and J 6 bases short, with 5 bases between. The CDR3 has 12 residues. CDR1 is KGHSH and CDR2 is LQKENI in the germline V gene. The CDR3 DNA reads as TGTGCCAGCTCACCCGGTCCCGGGGAGCTGTTTTTT. It specifies CASSPGPGELFF.

About this clone: The same CDR3 is also encoded by other DNA sequences in this sample. The V and J genes are TRBV5-1 and TRBJ1-2; no definite D call. Germline CDR1 reads SGHRS; CDR2 reads YFSETQ. CDR3 size: 14 residues. V gave up 2 bases and J gave up 3 bases, with 11 bases separating them. The CDR3 region is CASSFSSLDYGYTF. CDR3 sequence (DNA): TGCGCCAGCAGCTTTAGCAGCCTGGACTATGGCTACACCTTC.

This chain joins TRBV6-1 and TRBJ2-3; TRBD2 matches at 8 bases. The CDR3 loop spans 14 amino acids. Unmatched junction bases numbered 8, after V lost 8 bases and J lost 4 bases. Germline CDR1 MNHNS, CDR2 SASEGT. CDR3 loop: CASGALAGADTQYF. The CDR3 bases are TGTGCCAGCGGGGCGCTAGCGGGTGCAGATACGCAGTATTTT.

DNA of the CDR3: TGTGCCAGCAGCCCCGCCGGGACAGGGGGAGGATATACGCAGTATTTT. Protein: CASSPAGTGGGYTQYF. The chain links TRBV9 to TRBJ2-3; 11 nucleotides align to TRBD1. The CDR3 extends over 16 amino acids. Trimming cost V 4 bases and J 7 bases; bases outside gene matches: 11. Germline loops: CDR1 SGDLS, CDR2 YYNGEE.

This clone was seen a few times. This chain joins TRBV6-1 and TRBJ2-3; 7 bases fit TRBD1. The trim removed 1 base at V and 4 bases at J, leaving 5 bases unmatched. Germline CDR1 MNHNS, CDR2 SASEGT. This CDR3 region has 15 residues. CDR3 amino acids: CASSEEGGGSDTQYF. The CDR3 region has the DNA TGTGCCAGCAGTGAAGAAGGGGGCGGGTCAGATACGCAGTATTTT.

The rearrangement links TRBV6-1 to TRBJ2-1, with 8 bases aligning to TRBD1. CDR1 is MNHNS, CDR2 SASEGT, per germline. CDR3 size: 14 residues. The V gene end was trimmed by 7 bases and the J gene end by 1 base; junction bases not matched to a gene: 3. The CDR3 loop reads CASKRDRSYNEQFF. CDR3 DNA sequence: TGTGCCAGCAAAAGGGACAGGTCCTACAATGAGCAGTTCTTC.

J is TRBJ2-5 and V is TRBV11-2; D unresolved. V shed 0 bases and J shed 0 bases, with 5 bases lying between them. Germline V gene sequence: CDR1 SGHAT, CDR2 FQNNGV. CDR3 size: 14 residues. The CDR3 bases are TGTGCCAGCAGCTTAGATCCGTACCAAGAGACCCAGTACTTC. Translating it yields CASSLDPYQETQYF.